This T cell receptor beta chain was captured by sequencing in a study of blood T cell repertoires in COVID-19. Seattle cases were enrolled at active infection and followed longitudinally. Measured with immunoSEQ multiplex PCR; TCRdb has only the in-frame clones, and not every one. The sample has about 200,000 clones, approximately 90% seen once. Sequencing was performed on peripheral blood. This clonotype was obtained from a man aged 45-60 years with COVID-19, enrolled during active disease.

The chain's CDR3 is CASSLVTGVGTDTQYF. The CDR3 DNA is TGTGCCAGCAGCTTAGTCACGGGGGTGGGCACAGATACGCAGTATTTT. This sequence joins TRBV7-2 and TRBJ2-3; D perhaps matches TRBD2 (6 bases). V lost 1 base, J lost 1 base, and 12 bases lay in between. The CDR3 sequence is 16 residues long. CDR1 SGHTA and CDR2 FQGNSA come from the germline V gene.